This T cell receptor beta chain was recovered during a study of cytomegalovirus exposure and HLA in healthy donors. With V trimmed by 10 bases and J by 7 bases, 9 bases remained unmatched. Germline V gives CDR1 LNHDA, CDR2 SQIVND (reference sequence). The CDR3 contains 14 residues. Measured with immunoSEQ multiplex PCR; TCRdb has only the in-frame clones, and not every one. The sample lists about 200,000 clones, about 91% occurring once. The chain combines TRBV19 with TRBJ2-2, with 10 nucleotides matching TRBD1. The sample consisted of PBMCs. This clonotype originated in a woman younger than 35 in good health and CMV-seronegative. The DNA of the CDR3 is TGTGCCACGACAGACAGGGGGCAGGGCGGGGAGCTGTTTTTT. This codes for CATTDRGQGGELFF. Filled out from reference TRBV19 and TRBJ2-2, the complete variable domain reads DGGITQSPKYLFRKEGQNVTLSCEQNLNHDAMYWYRQDPGQGLRLIYYSQIVNDFQKGDIAEGYSVSREKKESFPLTVTSAQKNPTAFYLCATTDRGQGGELFFGEGSRLTVL.